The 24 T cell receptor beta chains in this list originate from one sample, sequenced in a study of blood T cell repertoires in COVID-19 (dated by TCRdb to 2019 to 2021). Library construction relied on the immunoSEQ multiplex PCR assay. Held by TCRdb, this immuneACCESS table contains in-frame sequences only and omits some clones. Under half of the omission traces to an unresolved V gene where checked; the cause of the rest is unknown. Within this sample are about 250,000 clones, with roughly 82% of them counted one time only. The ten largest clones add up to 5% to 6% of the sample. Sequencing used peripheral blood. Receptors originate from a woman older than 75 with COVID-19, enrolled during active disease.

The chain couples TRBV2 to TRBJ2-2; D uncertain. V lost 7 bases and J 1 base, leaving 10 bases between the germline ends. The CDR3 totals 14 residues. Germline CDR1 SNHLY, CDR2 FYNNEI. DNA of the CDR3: TGTGCCAGCATGGGCAGCAGGAACACCGGGGAGCTGTTTTTT. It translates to CASMGSRNTGELFF.

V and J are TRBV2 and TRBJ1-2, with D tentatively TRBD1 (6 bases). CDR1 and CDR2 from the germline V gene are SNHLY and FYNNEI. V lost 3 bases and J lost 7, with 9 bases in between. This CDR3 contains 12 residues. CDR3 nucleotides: TGTGCCAGCAGTGACAGGGGTCTTGGCTACACCTTC. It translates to CASSDRGLGYTF.

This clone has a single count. The CDR3 sequence: CASSPGQFSNQPQHF. DNA of the CDR3: TGTGCCAGCAGCCCAGGACAGTTTAGCAATCAGCCCCAGCATTTT. The chain has TRBV7-2 and TRBJ1-5; the D gene is possibly TRBD1 (6 bases). Germline CDR1 is SGHTA and CDR2 is FQGNSA. CDR3 length: 15 residues. Trimming took off 5 bases at V and 0 bases at J, with 11 bases between the two ends.

The CDR3 DNA reads as TGTGCCAGCAGCTTTAGCCGGAGAAGTTCTGGGGCCAACGTCCTGACTTTC. Protein sequence: CASSFSRRSSGANVLTF. The chain recombines TRBV7-2 with TRBJ2-6; D uncertain. Trimming pared 3 bases from V and 1 base from J, leaving 13 bases between. The CDR3 length is 17 residues. Germline V CDR1 and CDR2: SGHTA, FQGNSA. Drawing the rest from reference TRBV7-2 and TRBJ2-6, the complete variable domain is GAGVSQSPSNKVTEKGKDVELRCDPISGHTALYWYRQSLGQGLEFLIYFQGNSAPDKSGLPSDRFSAERTGGSVSTLTIQRTQQEDSAVYLCASSFSRRSSGANVLTFGAGSRLTVL.

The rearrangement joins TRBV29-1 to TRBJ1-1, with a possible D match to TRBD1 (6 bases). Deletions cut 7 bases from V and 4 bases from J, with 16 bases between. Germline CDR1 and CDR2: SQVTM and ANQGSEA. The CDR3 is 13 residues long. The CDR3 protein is CSARGAGATEAFF. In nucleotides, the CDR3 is TGCAGCGCCCGAGGGGCAGGGGCCACTGAAGCTTTCTTT.

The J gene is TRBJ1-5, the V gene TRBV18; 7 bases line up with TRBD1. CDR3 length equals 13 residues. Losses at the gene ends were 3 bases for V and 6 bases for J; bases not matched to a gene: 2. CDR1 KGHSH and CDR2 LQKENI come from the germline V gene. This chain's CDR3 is CASSPGQVQPQHF. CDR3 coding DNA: TGTGCCAGCTCACCCGGACAGGTTCAGCCCCAGCATTTT.

This CDR3 is CASSGSGTANTGELFF. For the CDR3, the DNA is TGTGCCAGCAGTGGGAGCGGGACGGCGAACACCGGGGAGCTGTTTTTT. The chain recombines TRBV6-4 with TRBJ2-2, with TRBD2 identical over 7 bases. V dropped 4 bases and J dropped 0; count of bases not matched to a gene: 5. Looked up from germline, CDR1 is MRHNA and CDR2 is SNTAGT. The length of the CDR3 is 16 residues.

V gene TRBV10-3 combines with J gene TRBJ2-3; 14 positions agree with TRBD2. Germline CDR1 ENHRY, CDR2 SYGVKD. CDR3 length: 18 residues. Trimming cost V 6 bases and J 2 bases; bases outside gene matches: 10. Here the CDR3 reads CAISPGLAGGPYTDTQYF. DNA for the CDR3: TGTGCCATCAGCCCCGGACTAGCGGGGGGACCCTACACAGATACGCAGTATTTT.

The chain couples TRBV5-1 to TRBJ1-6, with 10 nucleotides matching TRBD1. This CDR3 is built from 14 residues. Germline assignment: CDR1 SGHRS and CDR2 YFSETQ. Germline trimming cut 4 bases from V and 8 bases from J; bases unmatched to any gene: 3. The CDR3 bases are TGCGCCAGCAGCCCCGGGACAGGGGATTCACCCCTCCACTTT. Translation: CASSPGTGDSPLHF.

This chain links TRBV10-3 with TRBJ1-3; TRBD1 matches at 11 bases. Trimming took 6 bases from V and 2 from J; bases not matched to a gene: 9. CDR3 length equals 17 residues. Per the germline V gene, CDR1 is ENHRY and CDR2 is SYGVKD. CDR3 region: CAIRPGTGGITGNTIYF. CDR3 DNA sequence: TGTGCCATCAGGCCGGGGACAGGGGGGATTACTGGAAACACCATATATTTT.

The CDR3: CASSRDMYNEQFF. The DNA for the CDR3 is TGTGCCAGCAGTAGGGACATGTACAATGAGCAGTTCTTC. The chain joins TRBV6-2 or TRBV6-3 to TRBJ2-1, with D tentatively TRBD1 (6 bases). Germline CDR1 is MNHEY and CDR2 is SVGEGT. The CDR3 loop spans 13 amino acids. The V end lost 5 bases, the J end lost 4 bases, and 9 bases lay between the germline ends.

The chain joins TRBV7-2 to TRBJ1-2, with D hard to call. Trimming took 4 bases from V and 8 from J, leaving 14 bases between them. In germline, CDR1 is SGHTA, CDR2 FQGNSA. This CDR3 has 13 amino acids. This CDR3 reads CASSSSVGVGYTF. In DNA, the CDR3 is TGTGCCAGCAGCTCCTCAGTTGGAGTCGGCTACACCTTC.

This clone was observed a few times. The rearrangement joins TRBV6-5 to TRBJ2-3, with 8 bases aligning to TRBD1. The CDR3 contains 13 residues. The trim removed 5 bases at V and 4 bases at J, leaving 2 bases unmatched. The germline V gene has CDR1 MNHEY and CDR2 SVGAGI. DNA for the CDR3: TGTGCCAGCAGTCACAGGGGGTCAGATACGCAGTATTTT. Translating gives CASSHRGSDTQYF.

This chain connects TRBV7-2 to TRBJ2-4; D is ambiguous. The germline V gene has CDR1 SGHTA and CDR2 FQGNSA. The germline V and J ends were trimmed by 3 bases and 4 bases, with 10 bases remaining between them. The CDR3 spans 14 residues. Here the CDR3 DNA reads TGTGCCAGCAGCTTTGGCAGCGTTAAAAACATTCAGTACTTC. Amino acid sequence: CASSFGSVKNIQYF.

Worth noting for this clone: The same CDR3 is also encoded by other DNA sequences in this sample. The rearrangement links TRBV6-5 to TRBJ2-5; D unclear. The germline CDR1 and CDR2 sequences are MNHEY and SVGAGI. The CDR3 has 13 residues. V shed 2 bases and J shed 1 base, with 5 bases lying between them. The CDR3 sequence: CASSYGLQETQYF. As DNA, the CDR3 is TGTGCCAGCAGTTACGGCCTCCAAGAGACCCAGTACTTC.

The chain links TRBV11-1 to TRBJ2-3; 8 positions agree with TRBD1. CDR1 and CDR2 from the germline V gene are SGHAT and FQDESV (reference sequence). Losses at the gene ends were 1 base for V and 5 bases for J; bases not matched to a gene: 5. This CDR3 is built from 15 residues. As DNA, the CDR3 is TGTGCCAGCAGCTTAGAGGACAGGGTCGGAGATACGCAGTATTTT. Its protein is CASSLEDRVGDTQYF.

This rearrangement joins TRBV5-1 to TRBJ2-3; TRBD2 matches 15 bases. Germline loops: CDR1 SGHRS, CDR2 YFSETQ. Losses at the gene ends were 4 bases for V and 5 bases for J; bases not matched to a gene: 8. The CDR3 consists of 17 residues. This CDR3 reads CASSTGTSGGPRDTQYF. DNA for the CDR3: TGCGCCAGCAGCACCGGGACTAGCGGGGGGCCTAGAGATACGCAGTATTTT.

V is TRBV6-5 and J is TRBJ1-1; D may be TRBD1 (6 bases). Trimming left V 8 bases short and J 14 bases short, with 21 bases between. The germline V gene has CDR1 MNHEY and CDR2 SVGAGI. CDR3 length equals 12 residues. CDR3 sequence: CASYRDTREGFF. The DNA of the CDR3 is TGTGCCAGCTACCGGGACACCCGCGAGGGGTTCTTT.

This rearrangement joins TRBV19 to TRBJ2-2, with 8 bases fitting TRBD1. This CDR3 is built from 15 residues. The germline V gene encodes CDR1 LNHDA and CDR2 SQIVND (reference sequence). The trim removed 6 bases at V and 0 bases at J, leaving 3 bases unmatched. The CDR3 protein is CASRPGQANTGELFF. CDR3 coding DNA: TGTGCCAGTAGACCGGGACAGGCGAACACCGGGGAGCTGTTTTTT.

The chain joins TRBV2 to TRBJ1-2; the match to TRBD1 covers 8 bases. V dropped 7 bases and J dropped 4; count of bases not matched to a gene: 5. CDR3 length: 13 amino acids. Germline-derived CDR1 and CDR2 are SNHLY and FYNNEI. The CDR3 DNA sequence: TGTGCCAGCAAGAACACAGGGGGCTATGGCTACACCTTC. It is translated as CASKNTGGYGYTF.

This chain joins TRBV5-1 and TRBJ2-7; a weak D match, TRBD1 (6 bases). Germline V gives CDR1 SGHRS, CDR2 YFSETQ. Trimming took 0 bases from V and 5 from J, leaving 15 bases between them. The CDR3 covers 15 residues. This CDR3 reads CASSLVLGKGDEQYF. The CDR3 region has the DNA TGCGCCAGCAGCTTGGTTTTAGGAAAGGGGGACGAGCAGTACTTC.

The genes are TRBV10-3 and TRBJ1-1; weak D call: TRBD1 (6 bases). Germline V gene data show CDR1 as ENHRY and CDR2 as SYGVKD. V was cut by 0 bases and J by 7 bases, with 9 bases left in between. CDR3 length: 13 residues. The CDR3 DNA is TGTGCCATCAGTGAGTCGGGCAGGGGTGAAGCTTTCTTT. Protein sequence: CAISESGRGEAFF.

Here the CDR3 DNA reads TGTGCCAGCAGTTTCCGGGGGACGCACAATGAGCAGTTCTTC. Translation gives CASSFRGTHNEQFF. The chain carries TRBV6-2 or TRBV6-3 and TRBJ2-1, with a possible D match to TRBD2 (6 bases). Germline V gene lookup returns CDR1 MNHEY and CDR2 SVGEGT. CDR3 size: 14 residues. Trimming stripped 4 bases from V and 5 bases from J, with 12 bases between.

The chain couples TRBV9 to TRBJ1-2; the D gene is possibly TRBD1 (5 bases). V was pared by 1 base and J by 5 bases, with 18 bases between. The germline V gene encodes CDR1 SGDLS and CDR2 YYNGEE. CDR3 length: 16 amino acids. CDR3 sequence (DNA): TGTGCCAGCAGCGTATCTCTGGGGCCAGGTCTATATGGCTACACCTTC. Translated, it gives CASSVSLGPGLYGYTF.